These 30 T cell receptor beta chains were all obtained from the same sample, sequenced in a study of cytomegalovirus exposure and HLA in healthy donors. The primer mix had 60 Vbeta and 13 Jbeta primers. Assay: immunoSEQ multiplex PCR; the TCRdb copy retains only in-frame clones and omits some. Counted here are around 140,000 clones, 8.9% occurring once; the ten biggest clones make up roughly 7%. Material for sequencing was PBMCs. Every receptor here comes from a woman between 40 and 50 years old in good health and CMV-seropositive.

The CDR3 DNA reads TGCAGCGCCGGAGGGGAGGGATTCAACTATGGCTACACCTTC. Encoded protein: CSAGGEGFNYGYTF. The J gene is TRBJ1-2, the V gene TRBV29-1, with D perhaps TRBD1 (5 bases). V lost 7 bases and J lost 2, with 17 bases in between. The CDR3 is 14 residues long. Germline CDR1 SQVTM, CDR2 ANQGSEA.

The chain joins TRBV5-3 to TRBJ1-2; 9 bases are a match to TRBD1. TRBV5-3 is an open reading frame, and its role is uncertain. The CDR3 extends over 14 amino acids. With V trimmed by 10 bases and J by 6 bases, 13 bases remained unmatched. CDR3 loop: CALQGAPANDGYTF. DNA of the CDR3: TGTGCCCTACAGGGGGCGCCTGCAAATGATGGCTACACCTTC.

This sequence joins TRBV5-1 and TRBJ1-1, with 8 bases identical to TRBD1. CDR1 is SGHRS and CDR2 is YFSETQ in the germline V gene. There are 16 residues in the CDR3. Trimming took 0 bases from V and 0 from J; bases not matched to a gene: 4. CDR3 loop: CASSLASGGMNTEAFF. The CDR3 DNA is TGCGCCAGCAGCTTGGCTTCAGGGGGCATGAACACTGAAGCTTTCTTT.

This chain uses TRBV25-1 with TRBJ2-3; no clear D gene. Germline values: CDR1 MGHDK, CDR2 SYGVNS. The CDR3 is 17 residues long. Trimming left V 1 base short and J 1 base short, with 15 bases between. The CDR3 here is CASSEFSLALGTDTQYF. For the CDR3, the DNA is TGTGCCAGCAGTGAATTCAGTCTGGCGCTAGGCACAGATACGCAGTATTTT.

This clone was observed a few times. V usage is TRBV27 and J usage is TRBJ2-2; possibly TRBD2 for D (5 bases). CDR1 is MNHEY, CDR2 SMNVEV, per germline (reference sequence). The CDR3 extends over 14 amino acids. V lost 4 bases, J lost 4 bases, and 10 bases lay in between. CDR3 bases: TGTGCCAGCAGTTGGGTGGCGGGCACCGGGGAGCTGTTTTTT. It is translated as CASSWVAGTGELFF.

In its sample, this clone was seen a few times. V and J are TRBV5-6 and TRBJ1-2, with TRBD1 matching over 11 bases. CDR1 and CDR2 (germline): SGHDT, YYEEEE. Germline trimming cut 4 bases from V and 8 bases from J; bases unmatched to any gene: 7. CDR3 size: 14 residues. This CDR3 is CASSEPGQGGGYTF. The DNA for the CDR3 is TGTGCCAGCAGCGAACCGGGACAGGGGGGAGGCTACACCTTC.

The chain links TRBV7-8 to TRBJ1-2; D not certain. CDR1 is SGHVS and CDR2 is FQNEAQ in the germline V gene. The V end lost 1 base, the J end lost 8 bases, and 17 bases lay between the germline ends. CDR3 size: 15 residues. CDR3: CASSLGTELLRGYTF. DNA for the CDR3: TGTGCCAGCAGCTTAGGCACGGAACTACTTCGGGGCTACACCTTC.

The table lists this clone with a few counts. The V gene is TRBV5-6, the J gene TRBJ2-7; 11 bases fit TRBD1. This CDR3 spans 14 amino acids. CDR1 is SGHDT and CDR2 is YYEEEE in the germline V gene. V shed 5 bases, J shed 3 bases, and the junction held 4 bases outside the gene matches. CDR3 in amino acids: CASRTGTGGYEQYF. CDR3 coding DNA: TGTGCCAGCAGGACCGGGACAGGGGGCTACGAGCAGTACTTC.

The chain links TRBV4-1 to TRBJ2-3; D is ambiguous. The CDR3 has 15 residues. Germline assignment: CDR1 MGHRA and CDR2 YSYEKL. V gave up 0 bases and J gave up 3 bases, with 10 bases separating them. CDR3 amino acids: CASSQDGQITDTQYF. In nucleotides, the CDR3 is TGCGCCAGCAGCCAAGATGGCCAGATTACAGATACGCAGTATTTT.

This clone has only a few counts. J is TRBJ1-1 and V is TRBV5-4; D remains ambiguous. The CDR3 is 13 amino acids. Trimming took 1 base from V and 3 from J, leaving 7 bases between them. Per the germline V gene, CDR1 is SGHNT and CDR2 is YYREEE (reference sequence). The CDR3 is CASSLRVDTEAFF. CDR3 nucleotides: TGTGCCAGCAGCTTGCGGGTGGACACTGAAGCTTTCTTT.

J is TRBJ1-2 and V is TRBV7-9, with 8 bases identical to TRBD1. The CDR3 totals 14 residues. V shed 6 bases and J 4 bases; nucleotides not matched to a gene: 7. Germline V gives CDR1 SEHNR, CDR2 FQNEAQ (reference sequence). The CDR3 reads CASSPGQGRYGYTF. The CDR3 nucleotides read TGTGCCAGCAGTCCCGGACAGGGCCGCTATGGCTACACCTTC.

A few counts support this clone. V gene TRBV4-3 combines with J gene TRBJ1-6; possible D gene TRBD1, 5 bases. The CDR3 covers 18 residues. The germline V gene encodes CDR1 LGHNA and CDR2 YSLEER. V was clipped by 0 bases and J by 0 bases, with 12 bases between them. CDR3 nucleotide sequence: TGCGCCAGCAGCCAAGACGGGGGGAGGGGCTCCTATAATTCACCCCTCCACTTT. This codes for CASSQDGGRGSYNSPLHF.

This clone has more than one count but fewer than ten. The chain recombines TRBV2 with TRBJ2-3; tentative D call: TRBD2 (5 bases). Germline CDR1 is SNHLY and CDR2 is FYNNEI. The CDR3 sequence is 15 residues long. The ends were cut back, 2 bases at V and 0 bases at J, with 9 bases in the middle. The CDR3 DNA is TGTGCCAGCAGTGAAAGGACTGCTAGCACAGATACGCAGTATTTT. It specifies CASSERTASTDTQYF. Variable domain in full (rest from reference TRBV2 and TRBJ2-3): EPEVTQTPSHQVTQMGQEVILRCVPISNHLYFYWYRQILGQKVEFLVSFYNNEISEKSEIFDDQFSVERPDGSNFTLKIRSTKLEDSAMYFCASSERTASTDTQYFGPGTRLTVL.

This clone was picked up a small number of times. The chain joins TRBV19 to TRBJ2-2, with D possibly being TRBD1 (5 bases). V was shortened by 5 bases and J by 5 bases, with 12 bases between the two germline ends. The CDR3 totals 14 residues. CDR1 is LNHDA and CDR2 is SQIVND in the germline V gene (reference sequence). This CDR3 is CASSFPQGTGELFF. CDR3 bases: TGTGCCAGTAGTTTTCCCCAGGGTACCGGGGAGCTGTTTTTT. Drawing the rest from reference TRBV19 and TRBJ2-2, the complete variable domain is DGGITQSPKYLFRKEGQNVTLSCEQNLNHDAMYWYRQDPGQGLRLIYYSQIVNDFQKGDIAEGYSVSREKKESFPLTVTSAQKNPTAFYLCASSFPQGTGELFFGEGSRLTVL.

This clone was seen more than once but under ten times. Sequence at one end of the junction differs from germline and may be a read error. The rearrangement links TRBV7-6 to TRBJ2-5, with D unresolved. Germline V gives CDR1 SGHVS, CDR2 FNYEAQ. The CDR3 contains 13 residues. The CDR3 DNA follows: TGTGCCAGCAGGTTAGGGCCTCAAGAGACCCAGTACTTC. Translated, it gives CASRLGPQETQYF.

The V call is TRBV10-3, the J call TRBJ1-5; D is uncertain. The CDR3 runs 12 residues. V was clipped by 4 bases and J by 7 bases, with 8 bases between them. The germline gives CDR1 ENHRY, CDR2 SYGVKD. The CDR3 reads CAISGGSQPQHF. In nucleotides, the CDR3 is TGTGCCATCAGTGGAGGGTCCCAGCCCCAGCATTTT.

This chain joins TRBV7-9 and TRBJ2-7; 9 nucleotides match TRBD1. The CDR3 runs to 14 residues. Germline V gene data show CDR1 as SEHNR and CDR2 as FQNEAQ (reference sequence). The V segment lost 4 bases and the J segment 6 bases; nucleotides outside the gene matches: 7. The CDR3 sequence: CASSSRDRVSEQYF. The CDR3 region has the DNA TGTGCCAGCAGCTCCCGGGACAGGGTATCCGAGCAGTACTTC.

The CDR3: CASSEVQSYGYTF. The CDR3 nucleotides read TGTGCCAGCAGTGAGGTACAGTCCTATGGCTACACCTTC. This sequence joins TRBV6-1 and TRBJ1-2; no clear D. CDR3 length: 13 residues. Trimming left V 3 bases short and J 4 bases short, with 9 bases between. The germline CDR1 and CDR2 sequences are MNHNS and SASEGT.

This clone came up a few times. This sequence joins TRBV10-2 and TRBJ2-5, with TRBD2 matching 11 bases. J lost 5 bases, V lost 4 bases, and 9 bases had no gene match. The germline CDR1 and CDR2 sequences are WSHSY and SAAADI. This CDR3 has 16 amino acids. The CDR3 region is CASSVGSGGAYETQYF. The CDR3 DNA follows: TGCGCCAGCAGTGTAGGTAGCGGGGGGGCTTATGAGACCCAGTACTTC.

The chain carries TRBV5-5 and TRBJ1-2; no reliable D call. CDR1 SGHKS and CDR2 YYEKEE come from the germline V gene (reference sequence). The CDR3 is 17 amino acids. Trimming pared 0 bases from V and 5 bases from J, leaving 20 bases between. CDR3 in amino acids: CASSLASASTSAYGYTF. The CDR3 DNA is TGTGCCAGCAGCTTGGCGTCCGCATCGACATCGGCTTATGGCTACACCTTC.

In its sample, this clone was seen a few times. V is TRBV5-4 and J is TRBJ2-2, with 7 bases identical to TRBD2. The length of the CDR3 is 16 residues. The trim removed 0 bases at V and 0 bases at J, leaving 2 bases unmatched. Per germline, CDR1 SGHNT and CDR2 YYREEE (reference sequence). The CDR3, as DNA: TGTGCCAGCAGCTTGGCAAGCGGGGCGAACACCGGGGAGCTGTTTTTT. Its translation: CASSLASGANTGELFF.

The rearrangement joins TRBV5-1 to TRBJ2-3; 10 bases fit TRBD2. The germline gives CDR1 SGHRS, CDR2 YFSETQ. The CDR3 covers 17 residues. V lost 4 bases to trimming and J lost 2 bases; unmatched junction nucleotides: 10. CDR3 in DNA: TGCGCCAGCAGCGGCGCAGGGACTAGCGCCTCCACAGATACGCAGTATTTT. Protein: CASSGAGTSASTDTQYF.

The gene calls are TRBV5-6 and TRBJ1-2; TRBD1 matches at 9 bases. Germline loops: CDR1 SGHDT, CDR2 YYEEEE. V dropped 4 bases and J dropped 4; count of bases not matched to a gene: 17. The CDR3 covers 18 residues. CDR3: CASSPSGTGKTYGYGYTF. Written as DNA, the CDR3 is TGTGCCAGCAGCCCTTCTGGGACAGGGAAAACCTACGGCTATGGCTACACCTTC.

The rearrangement links TRBV6-1 to TRBJ1-5; the D gene is possibly TRBD1 (6 bases). V was trimmed by 1 base and J by 7 bases, leaving 11 bases between them. Germline CDR1 is MNHNS and CDR2 is SASEGT. CDR3 length: 14 amino acids. CDR3 sequence (DNA): TGTGCCAGCAGTGAAGGGGGGGGCGGGCAGCCCCAGCATTTT. It specifies CASSEGGGGQPQHF.

This clone came up a few times. This sequence joins TRBV6-5 and TRBJ1-2; 9 nucleotides align to TRBD1. The V gene's germline CDR1 is MNHEY and CDR2 SVGAGI. The CDR3 is 14 residues long. Unmatched junction bases numbered 1, after V lost 0 bases and J lost 5 bases. The CDR3 DNA reads TGTGCCAGCAGTTACTCGACAGGGGGATATGGCTACACCTTC. Translation gives CASSYSTGGYGYTF.

The chain has TRBV4-2 and TRBJ2-1, with 8 bases identical to TRBD2. Germline loops: CDR1 LGHNA, CDR2 YNFKEQ. The CDR3 is made up of 17 amino acids. Trimming cost V 0 bases and J 5 bases; bases outside gene matches: 9. CDR3 residues: CASSQDGTRSIHNEQFF. CDR3 nucleotide sequence: TGTGCCAGCAGCCAAGACGGGACTAGGTCCATCCACAATGAGCAGTTCTTC.

This clone occurred a few times. This rearrangement joins TRBV25-1 to TRBJ1-2, with D maybe TRBD1 (6 bases). This CDR3 is 14 amino acids long. CDR1 is MGHDK and CDR2 is SYGVNS in the germline V gene. Trimming took 3 bases from V and 5 from J, leaving 13 bases between them. In DNA, the CDR3 is TGTGCCAGCAGTGACGCACTACAGGGTTATGGCTACACCTTC. Its translation is CASSDALQGYGYTF.

This clone was counted only a few times. This CDR3 is CAIRDSTFGNYGYTF. The CDR3 nucleotides read TGTGCCATCCGGGACAGTACCTTTGGAAACTATGGCTACACCTTC. The chain links TRBV6-5 to TRBJ1-2; TRBD1 aligns across 7 bases. The CDR3 contains 15 residues. Germline CDR1 MNHEY, CDR2 SVGAGI. With V trimmed by 10 bases and J by 2 bases, 13 bases remained unmatched.

This clone has more than one count but fewer than ten. The chain has TRBV5-6 and TRBJ1-2, with a possible D match to TRBD1 (5 bases). Germline CDR1 is SGHDT and CDR2 is YYEEEE. V lost 0 bases to trimming and J lost 5 bases, with 14 bases between them. The CDR3 is 15 residues long. For the CDR3, the DNA is TGTGCCAGCAGCTTGGTTTTCGGGGGTGCTTATGGCTACACCTTC. Translating gives CASSLVFGGAYGYTF.

The rearrangement links TRBV2 to TRBJ1-6; a weak D match, TRBD1 (5 bases). V was shortened by 3 bases and J by 0 bases, with 12 bases between the two germline ends. Germline V gene sequence: CDR1 SNHLY, CDR2 FYNNEI. There are 17 residues in the CDR3. Here the CDR3 reads CASSEPGLSSYNSPLHF. In nucleotides, the CDR3 is TGTGCCAGCAGTGAGCCAGGGCTAAGCTCCTATAATTCACCCCTCCACTTT.